This TCR beta chain was found in a study of T cell changes during pregnancy in multiple sclerosis. Generated by immunoSEQ multiplex PCR, the TCRdb table keeps only in-frame clones and is missing some. Of about 100,000 clones in the sample, 85% to 95% are singletons; the top ten hold approximately 0.97%. CDR3 size: 14 residues. J gave up 9 bases and V 6 bases, and 8 bases lay outside the gene matches. CDR1 is SQVTM and CDR2 is ANQGSEA in the germline V gene. Sequenced material: peripheral blood, taken before pregnancy. The sequence derives from a female donor with multiple sclerosis, enrolled in a pregnancy study. The rearrangement uses TRBV29-1 and TRBJ2-1; 13 positions agree with TRBD2. The CDR3: CSVKSGTSGIEQFF. Here the CDR3 DNA reads TGCAGCGTGAAGTCCGGGACTAGCGGGATTGAGCAGTTCTTC.